This TCR beta chain was identified in a study of PD-1 blockade in classical Hodgkin lymphoma. Findings of the study overall: Individuals initiating nivolumab under 1 year after ASCT were excluded. CD4+ TCR diversity, unlike CD8+, climbed significantly by C4D1. It was among complete responders that baseline diversity resembled that of newly diagnosed patients.

For this clone: Its cognate antigen is unknown.

CDR3 length: 14 amino acids. Germline V gives CDR1 SGHTA, CDR2 FQGNSA. V was cut by 3 bases and J by 0 bases, with 6 bases left in between. Following autologous stem cell transplantation, relapse occurred in every patient, and exposure to brentuximab vedotin varied. Best responses included complete response and partial response; otherwise, the best response was progressive disease. The data were produced by immunoSEQ multiplex PCR, yet TCRdb's version contains in-frame clones alone and is incomplete. This sample yields nearly 55,000 clones, of which around 85% are seen a single time; around 15% belongs to the top ten.

The chain has TRBV7-2 and TRBJ2-1; D remains ambiguous. The sample consisted of peripheral blood mononuclear cells (PBMCs), taken at baseline. The receptor's source is a human donor with classical Hodgkin lymphoma. The CDR3 protein is CASSFTDSYNEQFF. CDR3 nucleotides: TGTGCCAGCAGCTTCACCGACTCCTACAATGAGCAGTTCTTC.